Each of the 7 T cell receptor beta chains below was sequenced from the same sample in a study of cytomegalovirus exposure and HLA in healthy donors. The PCR had 60 Vbeta and 13 Jbeta primers. Repertoires were generated with immunoSEQ multiplex PCR, while TCRdb's copy carries only in-frame clones and drops some. The table records fewer than 110,000 clones, less than 85% of them present only once. Material: PBMCs. The receptors originated from a woman in her thirties or forties in good health and CMV-seropositive.

The V gene is TRBV18, the J gene TRBJ1-1; maybe TRBD1 (5 bases). The CDR3 covers 12 residues. Trimming pared 3 bases from V and 7 bases from J, leaving 9 bases between. Germline V gene data show CDR1 as KGHSH and CDR2 as LQKENI. The CDR3 reads CASSPSGIEAFF. DNA for the CDR3: TGTGCCAGCTCACCGTCAGGGATTGAAGCTTTCTTT. The full variable domain, in which reference TRBV18 and TRBJ1-1 provide the parts outside the CDR3, is NAGVMQNPRHLVRRRGQEARLRCSPMKGHSHVYWYRQLPEEGLKFMVYLQKENIIDESGMPKERFSAEFPKEGPSILRIQQVVRGDSAAYFCASSPSGIEAFFGQGTRLTVV.

The CDR3, as DNA: TGTGCCAGCAGCCATGTCGCCAGTAGCACAGATACGCAGTATTTT. Its translation: CASSHVASSTDTQYF. The rearrangement uses TRBV14 and TRBJ2-3, with D unresolved. CDR1 is SGHDN and CDR2 is FVKESK in the germline V gene. V was cut by 3 bases and J by 0 bases, with 10 bases left in between. The CDR3 contains 15 residues.

The J gene is TRBJ1-2, the V gene TRBV7-9, with D possibly being TRBD1 (5 bases). V was cut by 8 bases and J by 8 bases, with 18 bases left in between. CDR1 and CDR2 from the germline V gene are SEHNR and FQNEAQ (reference sequence). The CDR3 has 13 residues. The DNA of the CDR3 is TGTGCCAGCGAATCAGGGCAGGGCAACGGCTACACCTTC. It is translated as CASESGQGNGYTF.

The chain carries TRBV5-1 and TRBJ1-1; 8 positions match TRBD1. The CDR3 consists of 14 residues. Germline-derived CDR1 and CDR2 are SGHRS and YFSETQ. Trimming at V came to 4 bases and at J to 4 bases, leaving 6 bases not matched to a gene. The CDR3 nucleotides are TGCGCCAGCAGCATCGACAGGGGTAGCACTGAAGCTTTCTTT. Its translation is CASSIDRGSTEAFF.

The CDR3 is CASSIGRVGSPLHF. The DNA of the CDR3 is TGTGCCAGTAGTATCGGCAGGGTCGGTTCACCCCTCCACTTT. V gene TRBV19 combines with J gene TRBJ1-6; tentatively, D is TRBD1 (5 bases). The germline gives CDR1 LNHDA, CDR2 SQIVND (reference sequence). V was clipped by 3 bases and J by 9 bases, with 12 bases between them. The CDR3 runs 14 residues.

V gene TRBV19 combines with J gene TRBJ2-4; 10 bases are shared with TRBD2. The CDR3 length is 19 residues. Germline CDR1 is LNHDA and CDR2 is SQIVND (reference sequence). V dropped 7 bases and J dropped 0; count of bases not matched to a gene: 15. The CDR3 sequence: CASTSTAASGGPAKNIQYF. The CDR3 DNA reads as TGTGCCAGTACCTCGACCGCGGCTAGCGGGGGCCCAGCCAAAAACATTCAGTACTTC.

The genes are TRBV11-2 and TRBJ1-1; D unresolved. The CDR3 is 16 residues long. V lost 2 bases and J 5 bases, leaving 18 bases between the germline ends. Germline CDR1 SGHAT, CDR2 FQNNGV. This CDR3 reads CASSLFGGNMRTEAFF. The CDR3 DNA reads TGTGCCAGCAGCTTATTTGGAGGGAATATGAGAACTGAAGCTTTCTTT. Complete variable domain (other parts from reference TRBV11-2 and TRBJ1-1): EAGVAQSPRYKIIEKRQSVAFWCNPISGHATLYWYQQILGQGPKLLIQFQNNGVVDDSQLPKDRFSAERLKGVDSTLKIQPAKLEDSAVYLCASSLFGGNMRTEAFFGQGTRLTVV.